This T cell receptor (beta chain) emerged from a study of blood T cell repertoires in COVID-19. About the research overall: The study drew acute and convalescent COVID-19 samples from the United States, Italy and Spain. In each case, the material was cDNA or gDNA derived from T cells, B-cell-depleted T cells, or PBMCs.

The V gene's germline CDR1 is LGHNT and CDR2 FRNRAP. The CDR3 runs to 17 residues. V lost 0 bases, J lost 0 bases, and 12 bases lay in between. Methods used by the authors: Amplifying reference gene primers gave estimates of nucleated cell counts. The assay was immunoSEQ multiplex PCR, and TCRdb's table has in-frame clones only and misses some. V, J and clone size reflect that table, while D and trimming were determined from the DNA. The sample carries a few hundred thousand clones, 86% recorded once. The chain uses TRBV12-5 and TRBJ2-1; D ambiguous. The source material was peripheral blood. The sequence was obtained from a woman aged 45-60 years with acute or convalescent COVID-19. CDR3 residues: CASGLVRVEFSYNEQFF. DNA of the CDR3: TGTGCTAGTGGTTTGGTACGAGTCGAGTTCTCCTACAATGAGCAGTTCTTC.